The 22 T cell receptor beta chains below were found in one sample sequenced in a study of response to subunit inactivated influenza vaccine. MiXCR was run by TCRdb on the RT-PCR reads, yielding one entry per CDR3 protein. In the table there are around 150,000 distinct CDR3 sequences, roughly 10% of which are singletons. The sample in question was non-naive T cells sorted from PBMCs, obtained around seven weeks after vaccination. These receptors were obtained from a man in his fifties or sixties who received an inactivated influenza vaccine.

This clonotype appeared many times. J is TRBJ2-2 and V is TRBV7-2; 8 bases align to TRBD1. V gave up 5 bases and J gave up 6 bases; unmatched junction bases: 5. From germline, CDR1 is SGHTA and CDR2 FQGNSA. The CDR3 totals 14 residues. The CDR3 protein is CASSPRTGSGELFF. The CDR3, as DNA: TGTGCCAGCAGCCCCCGGACAGGGTCCGGGGAGCTGTTTTTT.

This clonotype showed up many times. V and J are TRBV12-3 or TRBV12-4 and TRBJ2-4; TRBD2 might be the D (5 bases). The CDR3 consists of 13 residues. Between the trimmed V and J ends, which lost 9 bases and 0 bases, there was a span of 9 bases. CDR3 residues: CASSGVAKNIQYF. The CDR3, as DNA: TGTGCCAGTTCCGGGGTAGCCAAAAACATTCAGTACTTC.

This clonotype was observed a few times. CDR3 DNA: TGCGCCAGCAGCCAAGATAGAGATTTGAATGAGCAGTTCTTC. Its protein product is CASSQDRDLNEQFF. V usage is TRBV4-3 and J usage is TRBJ2-1; the D is unclear. This CDR3 region has 14 residues. Germline V lookup: CDR1 LGHNA, CDR2 YSLEER. Trimming left V 0 bases short and J 7 bases short, with 10 bases between.

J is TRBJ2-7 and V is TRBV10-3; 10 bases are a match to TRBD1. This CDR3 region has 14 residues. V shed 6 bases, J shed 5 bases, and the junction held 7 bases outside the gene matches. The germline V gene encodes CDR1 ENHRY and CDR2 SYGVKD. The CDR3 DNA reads TGTGCCATCAGGCCGGCGGGACAGGGGCACGAGCAGTACTTC. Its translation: CAIRPAGQGHEQYF.

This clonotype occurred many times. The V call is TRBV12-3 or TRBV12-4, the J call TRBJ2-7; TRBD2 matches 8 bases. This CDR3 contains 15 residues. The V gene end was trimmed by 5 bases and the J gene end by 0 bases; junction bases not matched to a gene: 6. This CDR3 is CASSPIAGSSYEQYF. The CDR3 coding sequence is TGTGCCAGCAGTCCAATAGCGGGGAGCTCCTACGAGCAGTACTTC.

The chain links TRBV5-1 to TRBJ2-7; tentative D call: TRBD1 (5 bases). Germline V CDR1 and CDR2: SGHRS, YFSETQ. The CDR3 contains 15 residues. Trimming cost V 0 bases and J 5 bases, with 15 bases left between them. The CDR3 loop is CASSLDWGRVNEQYF. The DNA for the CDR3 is TGCGCCAGCAGCTTGGATTGGGGCAGGGTCAACGAGCAGTACTTC.

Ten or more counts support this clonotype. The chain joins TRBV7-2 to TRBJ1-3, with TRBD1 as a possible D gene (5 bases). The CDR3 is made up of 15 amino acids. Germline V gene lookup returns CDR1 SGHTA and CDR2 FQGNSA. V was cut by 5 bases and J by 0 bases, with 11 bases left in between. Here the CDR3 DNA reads TGTGCCAGCAGCCCCCGACAGAGCTCTGGAAACACCATATATTTT. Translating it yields CASSPRQSSGNTIYF.

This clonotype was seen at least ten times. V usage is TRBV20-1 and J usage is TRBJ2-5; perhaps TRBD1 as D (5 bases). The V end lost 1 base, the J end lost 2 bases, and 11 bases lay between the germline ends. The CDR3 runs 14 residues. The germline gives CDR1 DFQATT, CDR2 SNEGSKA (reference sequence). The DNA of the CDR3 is TGCAGTGCTAGAGTTAGGGGCCTGCAAGAGACCCAGTACTTC. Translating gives CSARVRGLQETQYF.

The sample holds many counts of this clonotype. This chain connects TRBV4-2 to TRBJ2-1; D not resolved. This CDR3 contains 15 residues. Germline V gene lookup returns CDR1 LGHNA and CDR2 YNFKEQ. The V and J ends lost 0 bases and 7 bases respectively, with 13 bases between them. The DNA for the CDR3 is TGTGCCAGCAGCCAAGAGGTCCTGCAACCGAATGAGCAGTTCTTC. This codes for CASSQEVLQPNEQFF.

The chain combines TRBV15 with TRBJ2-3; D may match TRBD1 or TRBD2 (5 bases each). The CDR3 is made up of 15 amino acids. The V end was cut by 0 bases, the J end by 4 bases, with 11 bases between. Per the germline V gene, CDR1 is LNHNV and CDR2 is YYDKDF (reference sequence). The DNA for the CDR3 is TGTGCCACCAGCAGAGATATCGGGGCCGCAGATACGCAGTATTTT. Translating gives CATSRDIGAADTQYF. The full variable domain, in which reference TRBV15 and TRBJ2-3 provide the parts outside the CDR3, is DAMVIQNPRYQVTQFGKPVTLSCSQTLNHNVMYWYQQKSSQAPKLLFHYYDKDFNNEADTPDNFQSRRPNTSFCFLDIRSPGLGDTAMYLCATSRDIGAADTQYFGPGTRLTVL.

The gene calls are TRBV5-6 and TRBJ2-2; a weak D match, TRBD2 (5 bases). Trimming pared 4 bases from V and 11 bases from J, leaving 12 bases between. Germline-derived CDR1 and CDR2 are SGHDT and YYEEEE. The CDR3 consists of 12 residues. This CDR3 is CASSGLASELFF. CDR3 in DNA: TGTGCCAGCAGCGGTCTAGCCAGCGAGCTGTTTTTT.

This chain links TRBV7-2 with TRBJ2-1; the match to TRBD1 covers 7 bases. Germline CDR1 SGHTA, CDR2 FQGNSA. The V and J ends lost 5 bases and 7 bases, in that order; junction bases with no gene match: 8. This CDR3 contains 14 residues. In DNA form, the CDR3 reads TGTGCCAGCAGCCCACCCATGGGACAGAATGAGCAGTTCTTC. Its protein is CASSPPMGQNEQFF.

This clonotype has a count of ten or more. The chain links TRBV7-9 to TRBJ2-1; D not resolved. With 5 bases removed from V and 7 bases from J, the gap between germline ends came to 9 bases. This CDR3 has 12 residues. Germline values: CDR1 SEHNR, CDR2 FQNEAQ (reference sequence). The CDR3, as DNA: TGTGCCAGCAGCCTAGTACGGAATGAGCAGTTCTTC. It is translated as CASSLVRNEQFF.

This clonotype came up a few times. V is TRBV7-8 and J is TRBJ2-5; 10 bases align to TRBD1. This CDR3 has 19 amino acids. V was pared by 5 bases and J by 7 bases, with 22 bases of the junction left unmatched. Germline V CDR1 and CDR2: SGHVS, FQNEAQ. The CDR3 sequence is CASSRDRGPEEAGFGTQYF. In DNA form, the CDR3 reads TGTGCCAGCAGCCGCGACAGGGGGCCTGAGGAAGCGGGGTTTGGGACCCAGTACTTC.

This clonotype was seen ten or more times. CDR3 nucleotides: TGCAGTGCGTGGTTGATAGCGGGTGGCACAGATACGCAGTATTTT. This sequence encodes CSAWLIAGGTDTQYF. V is TRBV20-1 and J is TRBJ2-3; 7 bases align to TRBD2. The CDR3 runs 15 residues. Looked up from germline, CDR1 is DFQATT and CDR2 is SNEGSKA (reference sequence). V lost 6 bases and J lost 1; bases outside the gene matches: 10.

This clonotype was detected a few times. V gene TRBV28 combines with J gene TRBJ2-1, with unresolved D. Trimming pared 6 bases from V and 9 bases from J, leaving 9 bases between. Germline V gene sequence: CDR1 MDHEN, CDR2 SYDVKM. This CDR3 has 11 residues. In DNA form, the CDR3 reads TGTGCCAGCAGCAAGGGTACTGAGCAGTTCTTC. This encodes CASSKGTEQFF.

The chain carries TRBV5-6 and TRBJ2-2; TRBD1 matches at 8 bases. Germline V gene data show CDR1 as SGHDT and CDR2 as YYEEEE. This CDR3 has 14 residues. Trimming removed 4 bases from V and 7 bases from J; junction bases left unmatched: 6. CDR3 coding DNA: TGTGCCAGCAGCCCGCAGGGGGCGGGCGGGGAGCTGTTTTTT. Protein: CASSPQGAGGELFF.

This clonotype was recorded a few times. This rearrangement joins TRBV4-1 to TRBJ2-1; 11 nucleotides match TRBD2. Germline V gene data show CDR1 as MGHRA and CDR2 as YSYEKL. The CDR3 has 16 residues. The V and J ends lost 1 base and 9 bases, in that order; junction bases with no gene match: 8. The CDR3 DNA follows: TGCGCCAGCAGCCAAGCGCTAGCGGGGGGTCGTGGTGAGCAGTTCTTC. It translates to CASSQALAGGRGEQFF.

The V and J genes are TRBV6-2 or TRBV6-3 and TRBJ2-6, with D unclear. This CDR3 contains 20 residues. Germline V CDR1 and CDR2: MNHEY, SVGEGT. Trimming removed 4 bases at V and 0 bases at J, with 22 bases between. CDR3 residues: CASSSPLLGTPHSGANVLTF. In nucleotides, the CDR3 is TGTGCCAGCAGTTCCCCTTTACTTGGAACCCCGCACTCTGGGGCCAACGTCCTGACTTTC.

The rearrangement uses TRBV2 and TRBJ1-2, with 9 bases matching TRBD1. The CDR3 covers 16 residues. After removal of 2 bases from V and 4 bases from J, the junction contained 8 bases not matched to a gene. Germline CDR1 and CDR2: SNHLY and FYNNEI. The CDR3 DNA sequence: TGTGCCAGCAGTGAATCAGCGACGGGACAGGGCTATGGCTACACCTTC. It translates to CASSESATGQGYGYTF.

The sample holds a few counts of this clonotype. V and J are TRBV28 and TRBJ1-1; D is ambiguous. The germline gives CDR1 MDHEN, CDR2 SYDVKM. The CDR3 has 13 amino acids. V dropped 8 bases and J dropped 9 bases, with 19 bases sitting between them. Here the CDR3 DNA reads TGTGCCAGCCGCTCACATGGGTCGCTGAAAGCTTTCTTT. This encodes CASRSHGSLKAFF. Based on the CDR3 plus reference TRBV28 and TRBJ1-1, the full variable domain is DVKVTQSSRYLVKRTGEKVFLECVQDMDHENMFWYRQDPGLGLRLIYFSYDVKMKEKGDIPEGYSVSREKKERFSLILESASTNQTSMYLCASRSHGSLKAFFGQGTRLTVV.

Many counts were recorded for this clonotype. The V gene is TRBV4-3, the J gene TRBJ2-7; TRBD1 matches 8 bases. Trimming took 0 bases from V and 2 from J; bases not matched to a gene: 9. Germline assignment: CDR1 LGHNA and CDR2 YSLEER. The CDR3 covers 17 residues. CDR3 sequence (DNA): TGCGCCAGCAGCCAAGAGAGGTTCGGGACAGGCACCTACGAGCAGTACTTC. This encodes CASSQERFGTGTYEQYF.